The clone carrying this T cell receptor (beta chain) was seen a few times. Its matching antigen is unknown. This sample was included in a study of type 1 regulatory T cells. TCRdb passed the reads through MiXCR, listing each CDR3 protein once. The repertoire holds about 62,000 distinct CDR3 sequences, 60% to 80% seen once, with around 1.9% in the top ten. V gave up 3 bases and J gave up 2 bases, with 8 bases separating them. CDR1 ENHRY and CDR2 SYGVKD come from the germline V gene. This CDR3 has 13 residues. Specimen: cultured non-Tr1 T cells, either the whole culture or a sorted T cell fraction (not recorded which). The chain employs TRBV10-3 and TRBJ2-7; D possibly corresponds to TRBD2 (5 bases). This receptor was taken from a human donor in good health. Written as DNA, the CDR3 is TGTGCCATCAGTGACAAGACTACCTACGAGCAGTACTTC. It yields the protein CAISDKTTYEQYF.